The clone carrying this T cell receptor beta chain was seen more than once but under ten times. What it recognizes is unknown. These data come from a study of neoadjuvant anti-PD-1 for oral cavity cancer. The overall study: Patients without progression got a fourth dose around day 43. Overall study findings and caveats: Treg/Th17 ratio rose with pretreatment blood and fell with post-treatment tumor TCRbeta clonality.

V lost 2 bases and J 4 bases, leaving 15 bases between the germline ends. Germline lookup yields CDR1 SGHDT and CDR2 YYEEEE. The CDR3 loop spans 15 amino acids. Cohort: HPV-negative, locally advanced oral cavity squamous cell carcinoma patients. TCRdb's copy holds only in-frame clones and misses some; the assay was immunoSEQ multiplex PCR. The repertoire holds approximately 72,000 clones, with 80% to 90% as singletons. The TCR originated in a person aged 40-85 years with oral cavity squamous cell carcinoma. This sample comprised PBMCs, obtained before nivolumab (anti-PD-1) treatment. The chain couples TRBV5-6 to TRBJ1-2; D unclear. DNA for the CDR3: TGTGCCAGCAGCTTAGCCCAGGCGAACCCCTATGGCTACACCTTC. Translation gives CASSLAQANPYGYTF.